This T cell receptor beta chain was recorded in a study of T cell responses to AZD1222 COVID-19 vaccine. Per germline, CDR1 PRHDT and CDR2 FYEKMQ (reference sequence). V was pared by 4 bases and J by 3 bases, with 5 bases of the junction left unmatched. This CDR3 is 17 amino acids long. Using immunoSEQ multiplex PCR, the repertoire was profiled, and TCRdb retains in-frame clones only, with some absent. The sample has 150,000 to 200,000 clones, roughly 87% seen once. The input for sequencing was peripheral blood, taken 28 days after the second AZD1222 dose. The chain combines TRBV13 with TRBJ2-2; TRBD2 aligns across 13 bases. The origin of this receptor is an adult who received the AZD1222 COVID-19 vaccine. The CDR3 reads CASSSRTSGSDTGELFF. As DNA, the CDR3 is TGTGCCAGCAGCTCAAGGACTAGCGGGAGTGACACCGGGGAGCTGTTTTTT.